Following are 6 T cell receptor beta chains from one sample sequenced in a study of blood T cell repertoires in COVID-19 (dated by TCRdb to the early 2020s). The library was generated by the immunoSEQ multiplex PCR assay. TCRdb's version of the immuneACCESS table is confined to in-frame rearrangements and falls short of the full clone set. An unresolved V gene accounts for under half of the shortfall where checked; the remainder is of unknown origin. The sample table records approximately 390,000 clones; about 87% of these occur just once. The biggest ten clones account for about a tenth of the sample. The sequencing sample was made of PBMCs or T cells enriched from blood (not recorded which). These receptors were obtained from a woman in her forties or fifties who had recovered from COVID-19.

The chain joins TRBV7-2 to TRBJ1-2; weak D call: TRBD1 (6 bases). The CDR3 contains 13 residues. The ends were cut back, 6 bases at V and 8 bases at J, with 16 bases in the middle. Germline CDR1 SGHTA, CDR2 FQGNSA. This CDR3 reads CASREGVARGYTF. CDR3 in DNA: TGTGCCAGCAGAGAGGGGGTTGCGCGGGGCTACACCTTC.

This sequence joins TRBV24-1 and TRBJ2-2; D is perhaps TRBD2 (5 bases). CDR1 KGHDR and CDR2 SFDVKD come from the germline V gene. CDR3 size: 16 residues. V lost 7 bases and J lost 6, with 20 bases in between. CDR3 sequence: CATSNTIGVGAGELFF. In DNA form, the CDR3 reads TGTGCCACCAGCAATACAATTGGGGTGGGAGCCGGGGAGCTGTTTTTT.

V gene TRBV6-5 combines with J gene TRBJ2-7, with 8 bases identical to TRBD2. Germline V gives CDR1 MNHEY, CDR2 SVGAGI. Trimming took 5 bases from V and 5 from J; bases not matched to a gene: 11. The CDR3 has 15 residues. In DNA, the CDR3 is TGTGCCAGCAGTAATAGCGGGGCGCTGAGGAACGAGCAGTACTTC. It translates to CASSNSGALRNEQYF.

This clone was seen once. The V and J genes are TRBV6-5 and TRBJ2-2, with D perhaps TRBD1 (5 bases). V gave up 2 bases and J gave up 6 bases, with 10 bases separating them. CDR3 length: 14 amino acids. Germline lookup yields CDR1 MNHEY and CDR2 SVGAGI. The DNA of the CDR3 is TGTGCCAGCAGTTACGACAGAATCTCCGGGGAGCTGTTTTTT. Its translation: CASSYDRISGELFF.

This clone has a single count. The chain recombines TRBV7-2 with TRBJ2-3; no reliable D call. The CDR3 is 12 residues long. CDR1 and CDR2 from the germline V gene are SGHTA and FQGNSA. The V end was cut by 1 base, the J end by 9 bases, with 8 bases between. The CDR3 here is CASSLDQRTQYF. The CDR3 DNA follows: TGTGCCAGCAGCTTAGACCAGAGGACGCAGTATTTT.

The chain combines TRBV5-1 with TRBJ2-1; TRBD2 might be the D (6 bases). Germline V gives CDR1 SGHRS, CDR2 YFSETQ. The CDR3 runs to 16 residues. Trimming took 4 bases from V and 4 from J, leaving 18 bases between them. CDR3 region: CASSDTPGLTYNEQFF. The CDR3 nucleotides are TGCGCCAGCAGCGATACACCGGGACTGACATACAATGAGCAGTTCTTC.